The sequence of this TCR beta chain was determined in a study of control samples from healthy donors and cancer patients. The protocol was immunoSEQ multiplex PCR, while the TCRdb copy is restricted to in-frame clones and leaves out a portion. There are about 120,000 clones in the sample; 88% occur only once, and less than 3% lies in the top ten. The V gene's germline CDR1 is MNHEY and CDR2 SMNVEV (reference sequence). V lost 2 bases and J lost 4, with 17 bases in between. The CDR3 is 16 amino acids. Sample: blood. The chain recombines TRBV27 with TRBJ1-2; weak D call: TRBD1 (6 bases). The source of this sequence is a woman aged 70-85 years in good health. CDR3 residues: CASSLTGRNPVYGYTF. The CDR3 DNA is TGTGCCAGCAGTTTAACAGGGAGGAACCCTGTCTATGGCTACACCTTC.